This note documents a single T cell receptor beta chain sequence. The antigen is unknown. Going into DNA extraction, samples held 1-10 million cryopreserved PBMC. The data stem from a study of long-term antiretroviral therapy in people with HIV. immunoSEQ v3.0 was run at survey level. Using immunoSEQ multiplex PCR, the repertoire was profiled, and TCRdb retains in-frame clones only, with some absent. The sample lists 20,000 to 30,000 clones; around 88% were seen once. The CDR3 runs 18 residues. The J segment lost 7 bases and the V segment lost 3 bases, leaving 14 bases of the junction unmatched. Germline V gene sequence: CDR1 MGHRA, CDR2 YSYEKL. Notes on the study in general: Diversity remained lower than transplant donor controls, even though it increased after ART. Narrower CDR3 length ranges marked HIV repertoires relative to controls. Before ART, certain clones expanded, and these dominated the repertoire at all time points.

This specimen consisted of unsorted PBMCs, obtained 3 years after starting antiretroviral therapy. The sequence derives from a man younger than 30 with HIV. The chain joins TRBV4-1 to TRBJ2-2, with TRBD1 matching over 10 bases. The CDR3 reads CASSQAGTGAWGGGELFF. CDR3 nucleotides: TGCGCCAGCAGCCAGGCCGGGACAGGGGCCTGGGGAGGCGGGGAGCTGTTTTTT.